This TCR beta chain was sequenced during a study of PD-1 blockade in mismatch repair-deficient tumors. V trimming: 7 bases; J trimming: 3 bases; junction bases outside the gene matches: 6. The length of the CDR3 is 13 residues. Germline assignment: CDR1 MDHEN and CDR2 SYDVKM. Judged by abundance, this clone is medium-sized. TCRs were sequenced from a few patients responding to pembrolizumab. This table comes from immunoSEQ multiplex PCR, and its TCRdb copy is limited to in-frame clones, with some not included. The sample gives 11,000 to 15,000 clones, more than 65% of which show up once; 1.8% is in the top ten.

The sequence derives from an adult with mismatch repair-deficient cancer. The genes are TRBV28 and TRBJ2-7; 7 bases are a match to TRBD1. The specimen was PBMCs, collected approximately 14 weeks after starting pembrolizumab. CDR3 nucleotides: TGTGCCAGCAAAGTGACAGGGCGCTACGAGCAGTACTTC. It encodes CASKVTGRYEQYF.